This is a list of T cell receptor beta chains from one sample in a study of T-cell reconstitution after alpha-beta-depleted transplantation in children. In TCRdb, the PCR reads were re-called with MiXCR into one record per CDR3 protein. The data hold around 490,000 distinct CDR3 sequences, with over 10% observed a single time. The input for sequencing was PBMCs, mostly from graft donor cells, taken 180 days after TCRalphabeta/CD19-depleted stem cell transplant. The source of these receptors is a female patient aged 2-10 years who had a stem cell transplant for aplastic anemia, so the T cells may come from the graft donor. Each CDR3 is given with its conserved first and last residue. A D gene is named only where the DNA matches it firmly. Clone size is shown for a subset of rows, as once, few, many or a class of expanded clone.

j_call clone_size v_call d_call cdr3_aa cdr3_nt
TRBJ1-3 - TRBV12-3/TRBV12-4 - CASNLVRSGNTIYF TGTGCCAGCAACCTGGTGAGATCTGGAAACACCATATATTTT
TRBJ2-3 few TRBV15 - CATSRVAEGPDTQYF TGTGCCACCAGCAGGGTAGCGGAGGGCCCGGATACGCAGTATTTT
TRBJ2-1 few TRBV29-1 TRBD2 CSVEGSGTYNEQFF TGCAGCGTTGAGGGTAGCGGGACCTACAATGAGCAGTTCTTC
TRBJ2-7 few TRBV29-1 - CSVEKGGPYEQYF TGCAGCGTTGAGAAGGGGGGACCGTACGAGCAGTACTTC
TRBJ2-1 few TRBV20-1 - CSARPPLGVNEQFF TGCAGTGCTAGACCTCCCCTAGGAGTCAATGAGCAGTTCTTC
TRBJ2-7 few TRBV5-1 - CASSSLGGKAYEQYF TGCGCCAGCAGCTCCCTAGGCGGGAAAGCCTACGAGCAGTACTTC
TRBJ1-1 few TRBV12-3/TRBV12-4 - CASRDVLTLEAFF TGTGCCAGCAGGGACGTCCTGACACTTGAAGCTTTCTTT
TRBJ2-1 few TRBV5-1 - CASSVRLDNEQFF TGCGCCAGCAGCGTTCGTCTGGACAATGAGCAGTTCTTC
TRBJ2-2 few TRBV6-1 TRBD1 CASSLGTGWTGELFF TGTGCCAGCAGCCTTGGGACAGGGTGGACCGGGGAGCTGTTTTTT
TRBJ1-5 few TRBV6-5 - CASSYSGAPNQPQHF TGTGCCAGCAGTTACTCAGGGGCCCCAAATCAGCCCCAGCATTTT
TRBJ2-3 few TRBV2 - CASIVTDRITSDTQYF TGTGCCAGCATCGTGACCGATCGGATTACATCAGATACGCAGTATTTT
TRBJ2-1 - TRBV21-1 - CASSVTSGSHNEQFF TGTGCCAGCAGCGTAACTAGCGGGAGTCATAATGAGCAGTTCTTC
TRBJ2-1 few TRBV18 - CASSPPPGRDEQFF TGTGCCAGCTCACCCCCACCCGGCCGGGATGAGCAGTTCTTC
TRBJ2-3 few TRBV12-5 TRBD1 CASGPGQGASFTDTQYF TGTGCTAGTGGTCCCGGACAGGGGGCTTCTTTCACAGATACGCAGTATTTT
TRBJ2-3 few TRBV5-1 - CASSRQSARTDTQYF TGCGCCAGCAGCCGGCAGTCGGCGCGCACAGATACGCAGTATTTT
TRBJ2-7 few TRBV7-9 TRBD1 CASSLEGTGAQFYEQYF TGTGCCAGCAGCTTGGAAGGGACAGGGGCCCAGTTCTACGAGCAGTACTTC
TRBJ2-1 - TRBV28 TRBD1 CASSPLTGGNRNEQFF TGTGCCAGCAGTCCCCTGACAGGGGGCAACAGAAATGAGCAGTTCTTC
TRBJ1-1 - TRBV20-1 - CSASLHGGNTEAFF TGCAGTGCCTCATTACACGGGGGGAACACTGAAGCTTTCTTT
TRBJ2-7 many TRBV6-2/TRBV6-3 TRBD2 CASSSGLAGNTYEQYF TGTGCCAGCAGTTCCGGACTAGCGGGAAACACCTACGAGCAGTACTTC
TRBJ1-2 - TRBV12-3/TRBV12-4 - CASSLLGRVHGYTF TGTGCCAGCAGTTTGTTGGGCAGGGTCCATGGCTACACCTTC
TRBJ1-1 - TRBV20-1 - CSARGTRDGGTEAFF TGCAGTGCTAGAGGAACCCGGGATGGTGGCACTGAAGCTTTCTTT
TRBJ1-4 few TRBV7-2 - CASTPSPQGIGEKLFF TGTGCCAGCACCCCCTCCCCCCAGGGTATCGGCGAAAAACTGTTTTTT
TRBJ1-1 - TRBV5-5 - CASSLGWVRMNTEAFF TGTGCCAGCAGCTTGGGATGGGTACGGATGAACACTGAAGCTTTCTTT
TRBJ2-2 few TRBV6-5 - CASSYLMTLQGGELFF TGTGCCAGCAGTTACCTTATGACTCTGCAGGGCGGGGAGCTGTTTTTT
TRBJ2-3 many TRBV20-1 TRBD2 CSARDQREAYTDTQYF TGCAGTGCTAGAGATCAGCGGGAGGCCTACACAGATACGCAGTATTTT
TRBJ1-1 few TRBV5-1 - CASSPGHTEAFF TGCGCCAGCAGTCCTGGACACACTGAAGCTTTCTTT
TRBJ2-2 few TRBV5-1 TRBD1 CASSPGTGGPGELFF TGCGCCAGCAGCCCCGGGACAGGGGGCCCCGGGGAGCTGTTTTTT
TRBJ1-1 few TRBV27 - CASSLSRTLLGTEAFF TGTGCCAGCAGTTTAAGTCGCACTCTATTAGGGACTGAAGCTTTCTTT
TRBJ2-7 - TRBV12-3/TRBV12-4 TRBD1 CASRRTGTNYEQYF TGTGCCAGCAGACGGACAGGGACCAACTACGAGCAGTACTTC
TRBJ1-4 few TRBV20-1 - CSARKTTLNEKLFF TGCAGTGCTAGAAAGACAACCTTAAATGAAAAACTGTTTTTT
TRBJ2-1 few TRBV4-3 - CASSQDRGVDYNEQFF TGCGCCAGCAGCCAAGATCGCGGGGTCGATTACAATGAGCAGTTCTTC
TRBJ2-7 few TRBV20-1 TRBD2 CSARPGGSYEQYF TGCAGTGCCCGCCCGGGAGGGTCCTACGAGCAGTACTTC
TRBJ2-3 - TRBV4-3 TRBD2 CASSQTQISGRAADTQYF TGCGCCAGCAGCCAGACACAGATAAGCGGGAGGGCCGCAGATACGCAGTATTTT
TRBJ2-1 - TRBV27 - CASGPGLKTGSYNEQFF TGTGCCAGCGGCCCTGGACTGAAAACTGGCTCCTACAATGAGCAGTTCTTC
TRBJ2-7 few TRBV4-3 - CASSQDWSASTSYEQYF TGCGCCAGCAGCCAAGATTGGAGCGCTAGTACCTCCTACGAGCAGTACTTC
TRBJ2-7 few TRBV15 TRBD2 CATSTRIAGVGYEQYF TGTGCCACCAGCACCCGAATAGCGGGAGTTGGGTACGAGCAGTACTTC
TRBJ1-2 few TRBV20-1 - CSATDKGPRGYTF TGCAGTGCTACAGATAAAGGACCACGGGGCTACACCTTC
TRBJ2-5 - TRBV9 - CASSPRVAEETQYF TGTGCCAGCAGCCCCCGGGTCGCGGAAGAGACCCAGTACTTC
TRBJ2-5 many TRBV29-1 TRBD1 CSAGTGGETQYF TGCAGCGCCGGGACAGGGGGAGAGACCCAGTACTTC
TRBJ2-1 few TRBV7-9 TRBD1 CASSLFVGTGYHNEQFF TGTGCCAGCAGCTTATTCGTAGGGACAGGGTATCACAATGAGCAGTTCTTC
TRBJ2-4 few TRBV5-1 - CASSLGRERRNIQYF TGCGCCAGCAGCTTGGGGCGGGAACGGAGGAACATTCAGTACTTC